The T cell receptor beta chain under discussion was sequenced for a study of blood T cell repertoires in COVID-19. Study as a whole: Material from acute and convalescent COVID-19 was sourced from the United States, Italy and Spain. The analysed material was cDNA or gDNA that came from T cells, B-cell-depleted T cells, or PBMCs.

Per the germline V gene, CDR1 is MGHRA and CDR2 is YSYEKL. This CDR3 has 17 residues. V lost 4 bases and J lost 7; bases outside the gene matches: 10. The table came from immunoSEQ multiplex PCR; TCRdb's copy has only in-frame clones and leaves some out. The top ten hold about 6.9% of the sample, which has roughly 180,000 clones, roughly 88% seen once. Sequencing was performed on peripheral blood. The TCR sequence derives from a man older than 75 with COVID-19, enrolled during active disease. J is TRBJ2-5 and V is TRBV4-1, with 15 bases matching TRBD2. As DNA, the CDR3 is TGCGCCAGCAGCCCGGGGACTAGCGGGGGGACCCCCGGGACCCAGTACTTC. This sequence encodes CASSPGTSGGTPGTQYF.